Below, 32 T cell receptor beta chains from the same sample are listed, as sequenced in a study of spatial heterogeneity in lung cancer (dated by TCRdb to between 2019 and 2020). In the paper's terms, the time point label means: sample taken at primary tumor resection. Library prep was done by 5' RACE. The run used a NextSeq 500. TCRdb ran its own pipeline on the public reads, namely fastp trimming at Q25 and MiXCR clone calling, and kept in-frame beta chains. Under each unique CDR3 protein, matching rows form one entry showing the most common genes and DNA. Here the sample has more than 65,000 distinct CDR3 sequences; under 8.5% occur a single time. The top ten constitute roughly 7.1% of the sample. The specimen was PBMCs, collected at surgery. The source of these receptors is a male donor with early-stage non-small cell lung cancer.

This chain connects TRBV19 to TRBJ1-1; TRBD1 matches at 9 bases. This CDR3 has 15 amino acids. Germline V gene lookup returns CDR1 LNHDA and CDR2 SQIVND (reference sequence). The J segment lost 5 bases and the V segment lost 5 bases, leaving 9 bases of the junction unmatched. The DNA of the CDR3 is TGTGCCAGTAGTTTACAGGGGGCGCGGCGGACTGAAGCTTTCTTT. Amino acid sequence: CASSLQGARRTEAFF.

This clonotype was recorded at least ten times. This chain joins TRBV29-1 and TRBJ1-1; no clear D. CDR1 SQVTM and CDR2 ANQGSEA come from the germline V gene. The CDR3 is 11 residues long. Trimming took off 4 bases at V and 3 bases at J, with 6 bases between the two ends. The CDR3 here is CSVVVYTEAFF. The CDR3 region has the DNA TGCAGCGTTGTGGTTTACACTGAAGCTTTCTTT.

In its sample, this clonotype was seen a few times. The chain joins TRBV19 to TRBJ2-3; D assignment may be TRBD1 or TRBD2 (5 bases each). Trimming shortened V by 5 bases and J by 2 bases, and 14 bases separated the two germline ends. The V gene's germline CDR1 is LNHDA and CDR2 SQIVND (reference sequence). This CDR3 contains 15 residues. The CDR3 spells CASSAPGRFTDTQYF. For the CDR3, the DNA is TGTGCCAGTAGTGCACCGGGACGGTTCACAGATACGCAGTATTTT. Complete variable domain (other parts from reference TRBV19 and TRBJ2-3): DGGITQSPKYLFRKEGQNVTLSCEQNLNHDAMYWYRQDPGQGLRLIYYSQIVNDFQKGDIAEGYSVSREKKESFPLTVTSAQKNPTAFYLCASSAPGRFTDTQYFGPGTRLTVL.

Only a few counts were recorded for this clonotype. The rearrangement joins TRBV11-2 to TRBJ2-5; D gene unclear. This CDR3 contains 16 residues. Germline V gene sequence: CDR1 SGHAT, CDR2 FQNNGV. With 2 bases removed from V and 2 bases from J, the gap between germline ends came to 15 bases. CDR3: CASSLPPTALQETQYF. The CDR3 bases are TGTGCCAGCAGCTTACCCCCCACAGCGCTACAAGAGACCCAGTACTTC.

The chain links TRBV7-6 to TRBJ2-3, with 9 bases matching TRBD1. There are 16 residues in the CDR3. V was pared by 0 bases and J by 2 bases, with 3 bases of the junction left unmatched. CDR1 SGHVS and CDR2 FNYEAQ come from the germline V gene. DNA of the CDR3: TGTGCCAGCAGCTTAGCCGGGACAGGGTACACAGATACGCAGTATTTT. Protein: CASSLAGTGYTDTQYF.

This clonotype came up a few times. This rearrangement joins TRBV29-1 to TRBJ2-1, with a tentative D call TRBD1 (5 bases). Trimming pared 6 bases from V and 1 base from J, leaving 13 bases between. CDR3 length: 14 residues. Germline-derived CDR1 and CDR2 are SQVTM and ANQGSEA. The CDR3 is CSVPREESYNEQFF. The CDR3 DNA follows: TGCAGCGTCCCCAGGGAAGAGTCCTACAATGAGCAGTTCTTC.

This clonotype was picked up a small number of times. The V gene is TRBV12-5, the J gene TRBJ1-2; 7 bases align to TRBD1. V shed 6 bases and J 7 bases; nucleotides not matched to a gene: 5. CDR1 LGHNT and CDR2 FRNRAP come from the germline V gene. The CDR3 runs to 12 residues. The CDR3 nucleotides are TGTGCTAGTGGCGTTACAGGGGCTGGCTACACCTTC. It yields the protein CASGVTGAGYTF. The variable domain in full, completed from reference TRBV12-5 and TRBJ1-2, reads DARVTQTPRHKVTEMGQEVTMRCQPILGHNTVFWYRQTMMQGLELLAYFRNRAPLDDSGMPKDRFSAEMPDATLATLKIQPSEPRDSAVYFCASGVTGAGYTFGSGTRLTVV.

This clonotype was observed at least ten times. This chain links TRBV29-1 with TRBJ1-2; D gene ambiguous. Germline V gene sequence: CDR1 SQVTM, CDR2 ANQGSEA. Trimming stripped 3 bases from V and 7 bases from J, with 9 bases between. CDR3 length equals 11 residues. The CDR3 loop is CSVEDSGGYTF. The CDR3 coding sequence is TGCAGCGTTGAGGATTCGGGTGGCTACACCTTC.

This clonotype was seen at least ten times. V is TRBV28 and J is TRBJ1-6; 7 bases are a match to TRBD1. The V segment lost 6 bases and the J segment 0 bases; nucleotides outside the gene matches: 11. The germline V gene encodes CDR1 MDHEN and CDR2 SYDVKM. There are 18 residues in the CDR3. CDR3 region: CASSSHQGGSSYNSPLHF. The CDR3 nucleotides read TGTGCCAGCAGCTCCCATCAGGGGGGTAGCTCCTATAATTCACCCCTCCACTTT.

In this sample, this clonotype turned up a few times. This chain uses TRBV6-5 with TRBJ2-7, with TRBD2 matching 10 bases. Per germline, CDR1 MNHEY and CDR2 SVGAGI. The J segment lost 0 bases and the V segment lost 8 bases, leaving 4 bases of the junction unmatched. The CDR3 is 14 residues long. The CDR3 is CASGSSGSSYEQYF. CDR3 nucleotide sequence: TGTGCCAGCGGCTCTAGCGGGAGCTCCTACGAGCAGTACTTC.

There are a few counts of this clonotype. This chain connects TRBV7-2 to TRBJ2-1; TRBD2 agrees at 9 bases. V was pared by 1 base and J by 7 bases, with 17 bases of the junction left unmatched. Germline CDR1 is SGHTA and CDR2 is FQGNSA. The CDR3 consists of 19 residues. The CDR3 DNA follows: TGTGCCAGCAGCTTAGAAGGCAGCGGGAGGCCTCCTTTAGGGAATGAGCAGTTCTTC. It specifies CASSLEGSGRPPLGNEQFF.

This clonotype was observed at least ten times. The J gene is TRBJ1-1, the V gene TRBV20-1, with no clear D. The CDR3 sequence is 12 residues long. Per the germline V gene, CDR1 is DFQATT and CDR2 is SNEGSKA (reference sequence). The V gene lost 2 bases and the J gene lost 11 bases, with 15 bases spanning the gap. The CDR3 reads CSARNNPGAAFF. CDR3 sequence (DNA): TGCAGTGCTAGAAATAACCCCGGCGCGGCTTTCTTT.

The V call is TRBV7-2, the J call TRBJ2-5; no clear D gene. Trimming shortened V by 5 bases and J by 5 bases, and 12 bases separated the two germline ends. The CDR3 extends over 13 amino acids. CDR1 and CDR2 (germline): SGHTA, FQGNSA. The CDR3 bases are TGTGCCAGCAGCCCCCGGTCCCCGGAGACCCAGTACTTC. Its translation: CASSPRSPETQYF.

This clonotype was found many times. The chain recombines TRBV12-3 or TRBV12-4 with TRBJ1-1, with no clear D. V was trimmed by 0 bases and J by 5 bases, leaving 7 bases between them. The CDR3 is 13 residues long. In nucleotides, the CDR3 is TGTGCCAGCAGTTTAGCATTGGGAACTGAAGCTTTCTTT. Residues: CASSLALGTEAFF.

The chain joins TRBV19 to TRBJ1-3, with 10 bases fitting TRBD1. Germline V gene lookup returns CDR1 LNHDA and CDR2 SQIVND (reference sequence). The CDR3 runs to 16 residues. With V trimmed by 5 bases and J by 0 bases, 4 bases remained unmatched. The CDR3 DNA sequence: TGTGCCAGTAGTCTTTGGGACAGGGGCTCTGGAAACACCATATATTTT. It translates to CASSLWDRGSGNTIYF. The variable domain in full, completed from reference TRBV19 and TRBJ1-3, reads DGGITQSPKYLFRKEGQNVTLSCEQNLNHDAMYWYRQDPGQGLRLIYYSQIVNDFQKGDIAEGYSVSREKKESFPLTVTSAQKNPTAFYLCASSLWDRGSGNTIYFGEGSWLTVV.

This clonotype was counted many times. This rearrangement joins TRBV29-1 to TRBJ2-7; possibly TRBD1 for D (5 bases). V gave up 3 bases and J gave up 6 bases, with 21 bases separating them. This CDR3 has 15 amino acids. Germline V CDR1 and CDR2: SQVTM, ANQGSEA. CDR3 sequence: CSVESASRVQGEQYF. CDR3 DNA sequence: TGCAGCGTTGAGAGCGCTTCCAGGGTCCAGGGCGAGCAGTACTTC.

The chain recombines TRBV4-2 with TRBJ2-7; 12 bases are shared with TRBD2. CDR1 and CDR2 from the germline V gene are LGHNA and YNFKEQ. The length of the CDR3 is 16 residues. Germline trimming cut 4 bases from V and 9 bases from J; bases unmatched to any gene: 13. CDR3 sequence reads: CASSPTPGLAGDAQYF. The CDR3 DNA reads TGTGCCAGCAGCCCCACCCCGGGACTAGCGGGCGACGCGCAGTACTTC.

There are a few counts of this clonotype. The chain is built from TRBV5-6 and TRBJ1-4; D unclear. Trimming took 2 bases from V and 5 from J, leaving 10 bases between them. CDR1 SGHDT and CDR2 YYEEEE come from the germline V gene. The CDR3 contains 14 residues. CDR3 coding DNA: TGTGCCAGCAGCTTCTCCGGAATCAATGAAAAACTGTTTTTT. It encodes CASSFSGINEKLFF.

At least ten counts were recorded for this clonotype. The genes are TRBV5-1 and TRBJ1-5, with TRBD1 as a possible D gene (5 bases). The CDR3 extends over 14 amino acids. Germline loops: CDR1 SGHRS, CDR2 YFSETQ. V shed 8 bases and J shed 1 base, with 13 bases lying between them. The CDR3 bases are TGCGCCAGGAACAGGTGGAGGAGCAATCAGCCCCAGCATTTT. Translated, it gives CARNRWRSNQPQHF.

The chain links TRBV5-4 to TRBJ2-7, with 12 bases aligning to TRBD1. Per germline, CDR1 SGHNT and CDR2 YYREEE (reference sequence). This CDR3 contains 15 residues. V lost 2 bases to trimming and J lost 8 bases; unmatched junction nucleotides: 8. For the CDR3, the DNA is TGTGCCAGCAGCTTACCGGGACAGGGGGCGCAAAAGCAGTACTTC. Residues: CASSLPGQGAQKQYF.

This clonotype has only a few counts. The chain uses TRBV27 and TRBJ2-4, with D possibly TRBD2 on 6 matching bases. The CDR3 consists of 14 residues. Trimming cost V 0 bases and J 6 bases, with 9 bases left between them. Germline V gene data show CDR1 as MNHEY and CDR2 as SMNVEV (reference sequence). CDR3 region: CASSLSREINIQYF. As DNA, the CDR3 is TGTGCCAGCAGTTTATCCCGGGAGATAAACATTCAGTACTTC.

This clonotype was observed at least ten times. The CDR3 region has the DNA TGTGCCACCAGCCAACCCGGGTCCTACGAGCAGTACTTC. This encodes CATSQPGSYEQYF. This chain uses TRBV24-1 with TRBJ2-7, with D hard to call. Trimming left V 7 bases short and J 1 base short, with 10 bases between. The CDR3 runs 13 residues. Germline CDR1 reads KGHDR; CDR2 reads SFDVKD.

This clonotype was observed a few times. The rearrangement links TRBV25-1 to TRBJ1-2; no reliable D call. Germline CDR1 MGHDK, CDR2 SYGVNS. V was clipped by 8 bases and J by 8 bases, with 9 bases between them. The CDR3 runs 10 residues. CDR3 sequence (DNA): TGTGCCAGCTCTGGTCCAGGCTACACCTTC. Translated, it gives CASSGPGYTF.

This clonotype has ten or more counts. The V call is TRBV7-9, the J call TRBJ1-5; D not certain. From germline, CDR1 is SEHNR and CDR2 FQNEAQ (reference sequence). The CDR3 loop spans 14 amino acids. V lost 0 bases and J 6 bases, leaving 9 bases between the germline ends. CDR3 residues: CASSLASAGQPQHF. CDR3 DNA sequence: TGTGCCAGCAGCTTAGCTTCTGCTGGTCAGCCCCAGCATTTT. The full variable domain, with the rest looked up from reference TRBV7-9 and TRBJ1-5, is DTGVSQNPRHKITKRGQNVTFRCDPISEHNRLYWYRQTLGQGPEFLTYFQNEAQLEKSRLLSDRFSAERPKGSFSTLEIQRTEQGDSAMYLCASSLASAGQPQHFGDGTRLSIL.

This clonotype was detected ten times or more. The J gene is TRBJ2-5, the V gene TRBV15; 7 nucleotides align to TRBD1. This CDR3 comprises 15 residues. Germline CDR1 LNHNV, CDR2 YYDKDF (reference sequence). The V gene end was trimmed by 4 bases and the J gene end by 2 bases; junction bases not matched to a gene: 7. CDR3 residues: CATSKEDRIQETQYF. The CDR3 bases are TGTGCCACCAGCAAAGAGGACAGGATTCAAGAGACCCAGTACTTC. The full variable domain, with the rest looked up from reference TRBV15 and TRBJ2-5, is DAMVIQNPRYQVTQFGKPVTLSCSQTLNHNVMYWYQQKSSQAPKLLFHYYDKDFNNEADTPDNFQSRRPNTSFCFLDIRSPGLGDTAMYLCATSKEDRIQETQYFGPGTRLLVL.

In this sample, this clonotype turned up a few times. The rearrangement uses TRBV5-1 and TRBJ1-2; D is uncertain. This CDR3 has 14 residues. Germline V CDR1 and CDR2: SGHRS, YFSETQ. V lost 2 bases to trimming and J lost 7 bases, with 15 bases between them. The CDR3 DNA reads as TGCGCCAGCAGCTTAGAAAGGGAAAGTCTTGGCTACACCTTC. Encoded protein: CASSLERESLGYTF.

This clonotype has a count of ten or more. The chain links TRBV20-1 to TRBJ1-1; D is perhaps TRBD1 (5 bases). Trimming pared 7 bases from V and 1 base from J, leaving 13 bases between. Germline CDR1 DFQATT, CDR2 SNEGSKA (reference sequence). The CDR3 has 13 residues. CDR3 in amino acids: CSVDSGPNTEAFF. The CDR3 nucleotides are TGCAGTGTCGACAGTGGGCCGAACACTGAAGCTTTCTTT.

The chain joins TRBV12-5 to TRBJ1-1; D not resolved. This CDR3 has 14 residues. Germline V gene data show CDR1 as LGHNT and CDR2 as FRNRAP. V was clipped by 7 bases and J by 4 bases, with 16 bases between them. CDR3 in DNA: TGTGCTAGTGCCCGGTACTCCAAGGGCACTGAAGCTTTCTTT. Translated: CASARYSKGTEAFF.

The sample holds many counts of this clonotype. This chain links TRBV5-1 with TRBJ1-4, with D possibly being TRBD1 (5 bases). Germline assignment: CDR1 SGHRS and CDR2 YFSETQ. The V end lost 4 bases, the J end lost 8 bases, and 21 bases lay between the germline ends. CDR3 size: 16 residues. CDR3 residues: CASSPAPTGSSEKLFF. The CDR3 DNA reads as TGCGCCAGCAGCCCCGCCCCTACAGGTTCCAGCGAAAAACTGTTTTTT.

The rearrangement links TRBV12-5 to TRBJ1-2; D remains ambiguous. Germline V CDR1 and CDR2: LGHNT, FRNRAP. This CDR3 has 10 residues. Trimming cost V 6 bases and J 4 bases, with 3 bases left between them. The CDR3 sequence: CASGGYGYTF. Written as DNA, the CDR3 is TGTGCTAGTGGCGGCTATGGCTACACCTTC.

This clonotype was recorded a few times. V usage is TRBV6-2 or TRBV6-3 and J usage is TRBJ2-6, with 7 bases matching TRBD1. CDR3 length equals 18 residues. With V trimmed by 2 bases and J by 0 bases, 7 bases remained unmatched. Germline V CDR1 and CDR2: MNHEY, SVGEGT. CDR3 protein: CASSYVQGDLSGANVLTF. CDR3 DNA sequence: TGTGCCAGCAGTTACGTGCAGGGGGATCTCTCTGGGGCCAACGTCCTGACTTTC.

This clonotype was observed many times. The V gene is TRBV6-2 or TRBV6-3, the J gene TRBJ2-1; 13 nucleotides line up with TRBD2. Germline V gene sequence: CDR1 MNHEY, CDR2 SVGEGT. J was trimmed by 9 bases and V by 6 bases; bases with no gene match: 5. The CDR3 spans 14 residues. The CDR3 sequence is CASSRLAGGLEQFF. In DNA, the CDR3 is TGTGCCAGCAGCCGACTAGCGGGAGGACTTGAGCAGTTCTTC.